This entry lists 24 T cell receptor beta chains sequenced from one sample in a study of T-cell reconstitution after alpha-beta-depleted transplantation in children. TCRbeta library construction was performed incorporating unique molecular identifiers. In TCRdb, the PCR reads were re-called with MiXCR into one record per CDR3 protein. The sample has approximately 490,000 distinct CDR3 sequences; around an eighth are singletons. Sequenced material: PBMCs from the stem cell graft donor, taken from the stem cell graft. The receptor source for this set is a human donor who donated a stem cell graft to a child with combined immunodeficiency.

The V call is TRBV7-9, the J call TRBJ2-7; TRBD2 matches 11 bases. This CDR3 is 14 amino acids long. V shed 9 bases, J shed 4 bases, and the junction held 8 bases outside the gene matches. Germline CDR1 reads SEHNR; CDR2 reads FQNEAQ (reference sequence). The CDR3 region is CASMTSGIDYEQYF. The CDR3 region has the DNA TGTGCCAGTATGACTAGCGGGATCGATTACGAGCAGTACTTC.

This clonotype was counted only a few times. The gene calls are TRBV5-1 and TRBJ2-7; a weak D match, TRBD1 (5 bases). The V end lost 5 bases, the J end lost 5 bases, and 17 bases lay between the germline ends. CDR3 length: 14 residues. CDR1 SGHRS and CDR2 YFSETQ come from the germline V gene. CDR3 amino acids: CASSSRDRSHEQYF. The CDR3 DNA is TGCGCCAGCAGTTCCAGGGATCGGAGCCACGAGCAGTACTTC.

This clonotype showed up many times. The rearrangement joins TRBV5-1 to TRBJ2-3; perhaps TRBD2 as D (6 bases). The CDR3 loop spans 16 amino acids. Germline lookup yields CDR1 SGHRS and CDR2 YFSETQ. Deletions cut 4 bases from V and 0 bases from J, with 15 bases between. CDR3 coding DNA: TGCGCCAGCAGCCTGGAGGGGAGATCTAGCACAGATACGCAGTATTTT. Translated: CASSLEGRSSTDTQYF.

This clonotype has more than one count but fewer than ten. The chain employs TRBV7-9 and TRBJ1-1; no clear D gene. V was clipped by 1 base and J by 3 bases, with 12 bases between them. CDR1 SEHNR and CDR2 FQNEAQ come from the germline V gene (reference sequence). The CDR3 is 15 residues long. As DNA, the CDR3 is TGTGCCAGCAGCTTAGGGTGGGGTAGGGACACTGAAGCTTTCTTT. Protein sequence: CASSLGWGRDTEAFF.

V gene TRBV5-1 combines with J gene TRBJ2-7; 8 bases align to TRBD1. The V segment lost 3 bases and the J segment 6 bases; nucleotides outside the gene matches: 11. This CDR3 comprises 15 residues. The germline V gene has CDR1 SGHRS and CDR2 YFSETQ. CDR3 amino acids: CASSSFRTGTGEQYF. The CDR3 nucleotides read TGCGCCAGCAGCTCTTTTAGGACAGGGACGGGCGAGCAGTACTTC.

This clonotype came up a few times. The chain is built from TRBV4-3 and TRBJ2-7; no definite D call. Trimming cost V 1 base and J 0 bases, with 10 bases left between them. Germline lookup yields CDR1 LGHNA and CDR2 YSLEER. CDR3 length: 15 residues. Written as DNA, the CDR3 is TGCGCCAGCAGCCAAGTCCAGGATAGCTCCTACGAGCAGTACTTC. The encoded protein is CASSQVQDSSYEQYF.

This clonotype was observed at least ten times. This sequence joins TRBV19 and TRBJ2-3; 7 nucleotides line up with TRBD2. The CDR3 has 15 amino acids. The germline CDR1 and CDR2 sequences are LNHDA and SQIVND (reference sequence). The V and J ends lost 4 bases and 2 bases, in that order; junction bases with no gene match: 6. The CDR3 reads CASSTQGGITDTQYF. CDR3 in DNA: TGTGCCAGTAGTACCCAGGGAGGGATCACAGATACGCAGTATTTT.

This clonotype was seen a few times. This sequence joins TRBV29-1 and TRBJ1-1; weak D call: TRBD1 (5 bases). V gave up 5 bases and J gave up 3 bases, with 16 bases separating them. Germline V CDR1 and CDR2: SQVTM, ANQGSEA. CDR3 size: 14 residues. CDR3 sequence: CSVNLWTLDTEAFF. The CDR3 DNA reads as TGCAGCGTTAACCTTTGGACATTGGACACTGAAGCTTTCTTT.

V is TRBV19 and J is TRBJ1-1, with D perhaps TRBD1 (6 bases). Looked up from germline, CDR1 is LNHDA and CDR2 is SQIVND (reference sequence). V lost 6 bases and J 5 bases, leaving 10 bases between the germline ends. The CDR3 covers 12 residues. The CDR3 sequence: CASRQGLTEAFF. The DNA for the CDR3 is TGTGCCAGTAGACAGGGTCTAACTGAAGCTTTCTTT.

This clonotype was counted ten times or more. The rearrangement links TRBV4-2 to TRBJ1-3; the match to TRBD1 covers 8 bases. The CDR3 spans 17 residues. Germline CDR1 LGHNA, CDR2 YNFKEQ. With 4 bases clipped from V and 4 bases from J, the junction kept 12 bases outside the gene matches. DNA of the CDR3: TGTGCCAGCAGCCGAGACAGGGGTACCCAAGGGGGAAACACCATATATTTT. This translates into CASSRDRGTQGGNTIYF.

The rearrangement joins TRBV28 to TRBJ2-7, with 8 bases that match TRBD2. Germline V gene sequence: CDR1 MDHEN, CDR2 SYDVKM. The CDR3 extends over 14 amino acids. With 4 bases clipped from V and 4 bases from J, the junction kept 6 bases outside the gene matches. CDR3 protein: CASSSGGPRYEQYF. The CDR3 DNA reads TGTGCCAGCAGTTCGGGGGGGCCTAGGTACGAGCAGTACTTC.

The CDR3: CASSPGTAGYTF. The CDR3 DNA sequence: TGCGCCAGCAGCCCCGGAACGGCGGGCTACACCTTC. The chain combines TRBV5-1 with TRBJ1-2; D not resolved. The CDR3 totals 12 residues. The V end lost 4 bases, the J end lost 8 bases, and 12 bases lay between the germline ends. The germline gives CDR1 SGHRS, CDR2 YFSETQ.

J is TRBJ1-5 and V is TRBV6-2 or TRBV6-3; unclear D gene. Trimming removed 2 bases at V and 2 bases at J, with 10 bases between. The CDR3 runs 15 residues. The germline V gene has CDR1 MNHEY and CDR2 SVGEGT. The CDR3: CASSYVAEGNQPQHF. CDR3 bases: TGTGCCAGCAGTTACGTTGCGGAAGGCAATCAGCCCCAGCATTTT.

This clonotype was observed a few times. Written as DNA, the CDR3 is TGCGCCAGCAGCCTGGACGGCTCGAACACTGAAGCTTTCTTT. Encoded protein: CASSLDGSNTEAFF. The chain links TRBV5-1 to TRBJ1-1; D unresolved. The germline gives CDR1 SGHRS, CDR2 YFSETQ. V was cut by 4 bases and J by 1 base, with 11 bases left in between. The CDR3 is made up of 14 amino acids.

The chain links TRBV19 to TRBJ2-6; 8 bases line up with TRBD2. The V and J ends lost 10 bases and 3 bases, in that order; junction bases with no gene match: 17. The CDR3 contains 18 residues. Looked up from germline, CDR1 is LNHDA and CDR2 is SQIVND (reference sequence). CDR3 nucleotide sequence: TGTGCCACAAGCGAGTCCGCGGGAGGTCGGTATGGGGCCAACGTCCTGACTTTC. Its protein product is CATSESAGGRYGANVLTF.

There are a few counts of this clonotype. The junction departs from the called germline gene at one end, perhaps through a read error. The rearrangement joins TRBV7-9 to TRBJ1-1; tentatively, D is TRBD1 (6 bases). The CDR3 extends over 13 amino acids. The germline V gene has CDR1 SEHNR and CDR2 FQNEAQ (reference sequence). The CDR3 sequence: CSSSGGGVTEAFF. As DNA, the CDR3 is TGTTCCAGCAGTGGAGGGGGGGTAACTGAAGCTTTCTTT. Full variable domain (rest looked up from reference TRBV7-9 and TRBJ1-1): DTGVSQNPRHKITKRGQNVTFRCDPISEHNRLYWYRQTLGQGPEFLTYFQNEAQLEKSRLLSDRFSAERPKGSFSTLEIQRTEQGDSAMYLCSSSGGGVTEAFFGQGTRLTVV.

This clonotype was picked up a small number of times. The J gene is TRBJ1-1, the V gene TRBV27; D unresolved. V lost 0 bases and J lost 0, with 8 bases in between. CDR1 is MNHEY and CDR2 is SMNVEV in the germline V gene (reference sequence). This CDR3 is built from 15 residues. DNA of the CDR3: TGTGCCAGCAGTTTATCAGGGAACATGAACACTGAAGCTTTCTTT. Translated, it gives CASSLSGNMNTEAFF.

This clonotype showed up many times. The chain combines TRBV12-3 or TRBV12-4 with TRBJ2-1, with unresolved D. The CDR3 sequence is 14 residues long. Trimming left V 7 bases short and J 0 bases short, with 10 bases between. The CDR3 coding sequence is TGTGCCAGCAACCCGTCAGGCTCCTACAATGAGCAGTTCTTC. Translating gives CASNPSGSYNEQFF.

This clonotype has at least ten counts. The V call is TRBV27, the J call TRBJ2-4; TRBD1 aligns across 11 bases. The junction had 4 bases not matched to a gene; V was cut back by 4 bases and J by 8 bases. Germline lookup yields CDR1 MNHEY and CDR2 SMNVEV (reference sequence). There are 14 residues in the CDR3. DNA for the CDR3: TGTGCCAGCAGTTGGGGACAGGGGGTTGACATTCAGTACTTC. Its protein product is CASSWGQGVDIQYF.

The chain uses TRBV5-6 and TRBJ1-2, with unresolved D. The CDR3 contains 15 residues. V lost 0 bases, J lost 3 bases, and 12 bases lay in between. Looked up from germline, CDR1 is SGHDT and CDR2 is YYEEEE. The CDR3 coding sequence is TGTGCCAGCAGCTTGGGGAACGGCCGGTACTATGGCTACACCTTC. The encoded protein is CASSLGNGRYYGYTF.

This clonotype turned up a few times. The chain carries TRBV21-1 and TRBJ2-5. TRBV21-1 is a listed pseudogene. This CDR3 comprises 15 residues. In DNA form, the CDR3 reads TGTGCCAGCAGCAGACTCAGGAGTACTACGGAGACCCAGTACTTC. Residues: CASSRLRSTTETQYF.

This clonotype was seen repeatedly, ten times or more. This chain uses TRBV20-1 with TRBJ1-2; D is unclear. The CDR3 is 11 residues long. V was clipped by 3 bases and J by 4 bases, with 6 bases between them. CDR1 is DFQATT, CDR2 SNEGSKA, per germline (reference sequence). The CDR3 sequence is CSASNSYGYTF. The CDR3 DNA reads TGCAGTGCTAGTAATAGCTATGGCTACACCTTC.

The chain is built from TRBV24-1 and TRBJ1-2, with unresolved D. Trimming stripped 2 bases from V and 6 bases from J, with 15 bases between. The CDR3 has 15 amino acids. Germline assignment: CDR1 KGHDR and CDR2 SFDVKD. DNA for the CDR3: TGTGCCACCAGTGATTCGACGACCTTCCAGGATGGCTACACCTTC. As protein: CATSDSTTFQDGYTF.

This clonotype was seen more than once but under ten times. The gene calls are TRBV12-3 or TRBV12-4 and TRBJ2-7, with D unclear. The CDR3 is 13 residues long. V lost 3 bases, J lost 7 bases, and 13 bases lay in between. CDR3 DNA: TGTGCCAGCAGTTTGGGCGAGCCCTGGGAGCAGTACTTC. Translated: CASSLGEPWEQYF.